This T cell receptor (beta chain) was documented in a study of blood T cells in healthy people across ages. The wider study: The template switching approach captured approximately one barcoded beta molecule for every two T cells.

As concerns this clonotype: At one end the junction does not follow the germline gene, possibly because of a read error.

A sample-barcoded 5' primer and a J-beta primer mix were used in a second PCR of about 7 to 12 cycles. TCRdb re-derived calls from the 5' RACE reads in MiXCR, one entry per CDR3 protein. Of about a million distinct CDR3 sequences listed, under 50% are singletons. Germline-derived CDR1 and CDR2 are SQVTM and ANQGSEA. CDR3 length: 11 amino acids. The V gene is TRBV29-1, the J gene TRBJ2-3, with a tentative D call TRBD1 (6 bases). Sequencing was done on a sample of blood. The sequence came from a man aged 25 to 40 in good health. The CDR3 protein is CSILRGDAQYF. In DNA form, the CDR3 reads TGCAGCATTCTCAGGGGAGATGCGCAGTATTTT.